This T cell receptor (beta chain) was recorded in a study of T cell responses to AZD1222 COVID-19 vaccine. Measured with immunoSEQ multiplex PCR; TCRdb has only the in-frame clones, and not every one. The sample lists under 150,000 clones, 75% to 85% occurring once. J gave up 6 bases and V 5 bases, and 7 bases lay outside the gene matches. Germline V gene lookup returns CDR1 SQVTM and CDR2 ANQGSEA. The CDR3 has 13 amino acids. Turning to this clone: The antigen remains unidentified.

Overall study results and limits: Spike-specific TCRs gained breadth and depth after people received two AZD1222 doses. Repertoires were collected only later (after the peak T cell response had occurred).

The clonotype comes from an adult who received the AZD1222 COVID-19 vaccine. The sample here was peripheral blood, taken 28 days after the second AZD1222 dose. The chain uses TRBV29-1 and TRBJ1-2; 9 positions match TRBD1. The CDR3 reads CSVTRDRVDGYTF. Written as DNA, the CDR3 is TGCAGCGTTACCCGGGACAGGGTCGATGGCTACACCTTC. Filled out from reference TRBV29-1 and TRBJ1-2, the complete variable domain reads SAVISQKPSRDICQRGTSLTIQCQVDSQVTMMFWYRQQPGQSLTLIATANQGSEATYESGFVIDKFPISRPNLTFSTLTVSNMSPEDSSIYLCSVTRDRVDGYTFGSGTRLTVV.